The clone carrying this T cell receptor (beta chain) was seen a few times. A junction boundary mismatches the germline segment, possibly from a read error. Three rounds of nested PCR, following a modified ARM-PCR protocol, produced the TCRbeta library. TCRdb used MiXCR to reprocess the multiplex PCR reads, holding one entry per CDR3 protein. The repertoire includes 60,000 to 85,000 distinct CDR3 sequences, approximately 79% of them detected once, and approximately 12% sits in the top ten. This sample stems from a study of tumor and adjacent non-tumor tissue in lung cancer. The template was RNA from unsorted bulk tissue. Germline CDR1 and CDR2: MGHRA and YSYEKL. The CDR3 spans 14 residues.

V gene TRBV4-1 combines with J gene TRBJ2-5; 8 bases are a match to TRBD1. This receptor was identified in a woman between 45 and 65 years old with non-small cell lung cancer. The source material was lung tumor tissue. This CDR3 is CAISHIGQGETQYF. The DNA for the CDR3 is TGCGCCATCAGCCATATTGGACAGGGAGAGACCCAGTATTTC.